These 22 T cell receptor beta chains came from one sample sequenced in a study of T cell responses to AZD1222 COVID-19 vaccine. Using immunoSEQ multiplex PCR, the repertoire was profiled, and TCRdb retains in-frame clones only, with some absent. The table lists under 85,000 clones, roughly 90% of them singletons, with approximately 4.7% in the top ten. The material was peripheral blood, obtained on day 0 of MenACWY control vaccination. The receptors originated from an adult in good health.

This clone was recorded once. J is TRBJ1-3 and V is TRBV2; 8 nucleotides line up with TRBD1. Trimming removed 2 bases from V and 0 bases from J; junction bases left unmatched: 6. CDR1 is SNHLY, CDR2 FYNNEI, per germline. The CDR3 has 17 residues. CDR3 protein: CASSENRGSLSGNTIYF. CDR3 nucleotides: TGTGCCAGCAGTGAAAACAGGGGGTCTCTCTCTGGAAACACCATATATTTT.

V is TRBV21-1 and J is TRBJ2-7; TRBD2 is taken as the D call from the table, unchecked against the DNA. TRBV21-1 is noted as a pseudogene. This CDR3 contains 15 residues. In DNA, the CDR3 is TGTGCCAGCAGCAAAGCGAGGGGGAGGGTCTACGAGCAGTACTTC. Translated, it gives CASSKARGRVYEQYF.

The chain employs TRBV9 and TRBJ2-1; 8 bases fit TRBD2. V trimming: 3 bases; J trimming: 2 bases; junction bases outside the gene matches: 4. Germline CDR1 reads SGDLS; CDR2 reads YYNGEE. The CDR3 has 15 amino acids. The CDR3 bases are TGTGCCAGCAGCGCCGGGACTAGTCCCTACAATGAGCAGTTCTTC. Its protein product is CASSAGTSPYNEQFF.

The chain joins TRBV11-3 to TRBJ2-5; TRBD1 agrees at 7 bases. The CDR3 contains 14 residues. Germline V gives CDR1 SGHNT, CDR2 YENEEA. V was clipped by 5 bases and J by 4 bases; unmatched bases: 7. This chain's CDR3 is CASSLTGAGETQYF. In DNA form, the CDR3 reads TGTGCCAGCAGCCTTACAGGGGCGGGAGAGACCCAGTACTTC.

This chain connects TRBV6-6 to TRBJ2-3; weak D call: TRBD2 (5 bases). The CDR3 is made up of 16 amino acids. The germline CDR1 and CDR2 sequences are MNHNY and SVGAGI (reference sequence). Trimming pared 2 bases from V and 2 bases from J, leaving 14 bases between. The CDR3 loop is CASSYPPSGDTDTQYF. The CDR3 nucleotides read TGTGCCAGCAGTTACCCCCCCAGCGGCGACACAGATACGCAGTATTTT.

The sample holds one count of this clone. The V call is TRBV29-1, the J call TRBJ1-5, with 7 positions matching TRBD1. The CDR3 spans 14 residues. Trimming at V came to 4 bases and at J to 3 bases, leaving 6 bases not matched to a gene. Germline V lookup: CDR1 SQVTM, CDR2 ANQGSEA. CDR3: CSVGQGGYNQPQHF. The DNA of the CDR3 is TGCAGCGTTGGCCAGGGGGGATACAATCAGCCCCAGCATTTT.

This sequence joins TRBV9 and TRBJ1-4; D is perhaps TRBD1 (6 bases). The germline V gene has CDR1 SGDLS and CDR2 YYNGEE. The CDR3 loop spans 16 amino acids. V shed 4 bases and J shed 8 bases, with 21 bases lying between them. The CDR3 coding sequence is TGTGCCAGCAGCTTCACTCACGGGGGCGGGGAAGAAAAACTGTTTTTT. It codes for CASSFTHGGGEEKLFF.

The rearrangement links TRBV18 to TRBJ2-1, with 15 bases matching TRBD2. The germline V gene has CDR1 KGHSH and CDR2 LQKENI. The CDR3 covers 16 residues. J lost 7 bases, V lost 0 bases, and 1 base had no gene match. The CDR3 coding sequence is TGTGCCAGCTCACCACCGGGACTAGCGGGGGGTAATGAGCAGTTCTTC. It encodes CASSPPGLAGGNEQFF.

This chain uses TRBV19 with TRBJ2-7; the D gene is possibly TRBD2 (5 bases). V was cut by 3 bases and J by 6 bases, with 18 bases left in between. This CDR3 has 15 residues. CDR1 is LNHDA, CDR2 SQIVND, per germline (reference sequence). The CDR3, as DNA: TGTGCCAGTAGTATGACCCTAGGTTACGGAGGCGAGCAGTACTTC. It codes for CASSMTLGYGGEQYF.

This chain connects TRBV30 to TRBJ1-2; D not resolved. V was cut by 1 base and J by 4 bases, with 16 bases left in between. Germline V CDR1 and CDR2: GTSNPN, SVGIG (reference sequence). The CDR3 runs to 15 residues. CDR3 in amino acids: CAWSARSTLGYGYTF. CDR3 bases: TGTGCCTGGAGTGCCCGATCGACGTTGGGCTATGGCTACACCTTC.

V gene TRBV5-1 combines with J gene TRBJ2-7; 10 bases line up with TRBD1. CDR1 and CDR2 (germline): SGHRS, YFSETQ. There are 16 residues in the CDR3. With 1 base clipped from V and 2 bases from J, the junction kept 6 bases outside the gene matches. CDR3 in DNA: TGCGCCAGCAGCTTGCTGGGGACAGGGGTTGCCTACGAGCAGTACTTC. Its translation: CASSLLGTGVAYEQYF.

The chain links TRBV7-2 to TRBJ1-1; unclear D gene. Germline assignment: CDR1 SGHTA and CDR2 FQGNSA. The CDR3 spans 16 residues. The germline V and J ends were trimmed by 2 bases and 0 bases, with 13 bases remaining between them. The CDR3 reads CASSLMQVTLNTEAFF. In DNA form, the CDR3 reads TGTGCCAGCAGCTTAATGCAGGTAACCTTGAACACTGAAGCTTTCTTT.

The chain carries TRBV19 and TRBJ1-2, with 11 bases identical to TRBD1. This CDR3 has 15 amino acids. Germline V CDR1 and CDR2: LNHDA, SQIVND (reference sequence). With V trimmed by 4 bases and J by 4 bases, 5 bases remained unmatched. The CDR3 spells CASSTGTGGRYGYTF. CDR3 DNA sequence: TGTGCCAGTAGTACCGGGACAGGGGGTCGCTATGGCTACACCTTC.

The chain joins TRBV19 to TRBJ2-1, with a tentative D call TRBD2 (5 bases). Trimming stripped 7 bases from V and 0 bases from J, with 19 bases between. In germline, CDR1 is LNHDA, CDR2 SQIVND (reference sequence). The CDR3 totals 17 residues. CDR3 sequence reads: CASTEGRGTYSYNEQFF. CDR3 coding DNA: TGTGCCAGTACCGAAGGACGGGGTACTTACTCCTACAATGAGCAGTTCTTC.

The chain recombines TRBV11-3 with TRBJ1-1; TRBD1 matches 7 bases. After removal of 5 bases from V and 3 bases from J, the junction contained 6 bases not matched to a gene. Germline CDR1 reads SGHNT; CDR2 reads YENEEA. This CDR3 contains 14 residues. The CDR3 loop is CASSPQGVHTEAFF. For the CDR3, the DNA is TGTGCCAGCAGCCCGCAGGGGGTACACACTGAAGCTTTCTTT.

The chain links TRBV20-1 to TRBJ1-4; D uncertain. Germline CDR1 reads DFQATT; CDR2 reads SNEGSKA (reference sequence). The V end was cut by 8 bases, the J end by 7 bases, with 11 bases between. The CDR3 has 11 amino acids. CDR3 region: CSLRRSEKLFF. The CDR3 bases are TGCAGTCTTCGCAGGAGTGAAAAACTGTTTTTT.

The rearrangement joins TRBV3-1 (or the pseudogene TRBV3-2) to TRBJ2-2; 9 bases are a match to TRBD1. Germline V gene lookup returns CDR1 LGHDT and CDR2 YNNKEL (reference sequence). The V segment lost 7 bases and the J segment 3 bases; nucleotides outside the gene matches: 9. The CDR3 spans 16 residues. The CDR3 here is CASMIGGTGYTGELFF. CDR3 DNA: TGTGCCAGCATGATAGGCGGGACAGGGTACACCGGGGAGCTGTTTTTT.

This clone was counted between two and nine times. The CDR3 DNA follows: TGTGCCACCAGTGACGCCGGAGGGGATTTAGGTGGCTACACCTTC. The encoded protein is CATSDAGGDLGGYTF. V and J are TRBV24-1 and TRBJ1-2; D perhaps matches TRBD1 (5 bases). CDR1 and CDR2 from the germline V gene are KGHDR and SFDVKD. Trimming took off 4 bases at V and 7 bases at J, with 18 bases between the two ends. The CDR3 length is 15 residues.

This clone came up once. This rearrangement joins TRBV5-6 to TRBJ2-7; TRBD1 aligns across 10 bases. Germline values: CDR1 SGHDT, CDR2 YYEEEE. This CDR3 contains 15 residues. Unmatched junction bases numbered 6, after V lost 4 bases and J lost 2 bases. CDR3 protein: CASSIPGQGTYEQYF. The CDR3 nucleotides read TGTGCCAGCAGCATTCCGGGACAGGGGACCTACGAGCAGTACTTC.

This chain connects TRBV2 to TRBJ1-6, with TRBD1 as a possible D gene (5 bases). The germline CDR1 and CDR2 sequences are SNHLY and FYNNEI. Trimming took 8 bases from V and 6 from J, leaving 20 bases between them. The CDR3 runs to 16 residues. The CDR3 region is CASVEGNTSPNSPLHF. DNA of the CDR3: TGTGCCAGCGTGGAGGGGAATACTTCCCCTAATTCACCCCTCCACTTT.

The rearrangement links TRBV9 to TRBJ1-4; D remains unclear. V was trimmed by 0 bases and J by 8 bases, leaving 17 bases between them. CDR3 length: 16 residues. Per germline, CDR1 SGDLS and CDR2 YYNGEE. This CDR3 is CASSVAPGLGGEKLFF. Written as DNA, the CDR3 is TGTGCCAGCAGCGTAGCCCCGGGTTTAGGCGGGGAAAAACTGTTTTTT.

The table lists this clone with a count of one. The CDR3 DNA sequence: TGTGCCACCAGCAGTGTCAGGGGCTACGAGCAGTACTTC. This sequence encodes CATSSVRGYEQYF. The chain carries TRBV15 and TRBJ2-7; D is perhaps TRBD1 (6 bases). Deletions cut 3 bases from V and 3 bases from J, with 9 bases between. Germline CDR1 reads LNHNV; CDR2 reads YYDKDF (reference sequence). The CDR3 runs to 13 residues.